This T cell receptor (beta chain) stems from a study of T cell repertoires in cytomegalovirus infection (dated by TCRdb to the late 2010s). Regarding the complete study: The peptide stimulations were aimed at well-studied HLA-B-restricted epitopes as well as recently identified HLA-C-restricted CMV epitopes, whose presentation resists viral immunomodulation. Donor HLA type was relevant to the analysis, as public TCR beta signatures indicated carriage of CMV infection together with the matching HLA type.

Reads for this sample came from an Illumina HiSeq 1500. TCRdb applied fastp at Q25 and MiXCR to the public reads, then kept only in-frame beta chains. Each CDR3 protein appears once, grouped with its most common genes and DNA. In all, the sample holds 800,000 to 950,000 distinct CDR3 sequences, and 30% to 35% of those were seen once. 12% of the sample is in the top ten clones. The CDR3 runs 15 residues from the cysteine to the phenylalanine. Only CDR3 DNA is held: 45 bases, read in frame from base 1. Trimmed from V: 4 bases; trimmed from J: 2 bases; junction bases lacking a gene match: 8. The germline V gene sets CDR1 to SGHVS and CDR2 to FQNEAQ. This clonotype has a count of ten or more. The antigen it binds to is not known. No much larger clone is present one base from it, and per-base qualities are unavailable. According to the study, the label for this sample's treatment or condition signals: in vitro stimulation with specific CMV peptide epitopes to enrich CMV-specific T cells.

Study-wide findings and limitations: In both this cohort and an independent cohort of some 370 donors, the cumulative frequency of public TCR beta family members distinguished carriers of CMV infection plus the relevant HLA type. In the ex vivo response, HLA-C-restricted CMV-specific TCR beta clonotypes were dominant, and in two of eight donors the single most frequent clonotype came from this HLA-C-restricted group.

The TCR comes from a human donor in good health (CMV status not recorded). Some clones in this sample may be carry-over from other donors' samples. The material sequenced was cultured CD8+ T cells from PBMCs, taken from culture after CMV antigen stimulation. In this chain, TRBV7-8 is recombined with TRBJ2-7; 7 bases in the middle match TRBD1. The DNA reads TGTGCCAGCAGCTCCGACAGGGCACTCGCCTACGAGCAGTACTTC. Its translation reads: CASSSDRALAYEQYF.